Detailed here is one T cell receptor (beta chain). The antigen it recognizes is unknown. No quality values exist for individual bases; no much larger clone is one base distant. TCRbeta CDR3 regions were amplified from genomic DNA using the immunoSEQ Assay, a bias-controlled multiplex PCR. As for the original processing: The number of nucleated cells in each sample was estimated from the amplification of reference gene primers within the assay. To quantify the absolute abundance of each unique TCRbeta CDR3 rearrangement, sequence reads were collapsed and filtered. For each sample, productive Simpson clonality was calculated as the square root of Simpson's diversity index across productive rearrangements. Imported from immuneACCESS, the table was reduced by TCRdb to in-frame sequences with V and J called. These copies leave out some clones; in studies compared against another copy, an unresolved V gene accounts for under half, and the cause of the remainder is not known. Clone size and V and J calls were adopted from that table, with D and trimming inferred from the DNA. The sample table shows about 130,000 clones, and around 89% are seen once. Approximately 4.5% of the sample belongs to the ten largest clones.

In Seattle, one collaborating source enrolled patients while the infection was active and tracked those patients longitudinally over the course of disease. Whole blood was collected in K2EDTA tubes by collaborating institutions according to the institutions' own protocols. Collaborator samples were shipped for TCRbeta analysis as frozen whole blood, isolated PBMCs, or DNA extracted from either sample type. V loses 2 bases, J loses 5 bases, and the germline ends lie 13 bases apart. From cysteine to phenylalanine, the CDR3 is 14 amino acids long. Only the CDR3 part of the read is kept: 42 bases, read in frame from the first base. Based on the germline V gene, the CDR1 and CDR2 sequences are SNHLY and FYNNEI. These data are taken from a study of blood T cell repertoires in COVID-19 (dated by TCRdb to the early 2020s). About the investigation overall: Collaborator samples came from the United States, Italy and Spain and covered acute and convalescent phases of COVID-19. Sample metadata almost always included a de-identified subject ID, COVID-19 status, age in years and sex. The repertoires were released in a freely available public database meant as a resource for research on the immune response to SARS-CoV-2. The prospective study material was composed of cDNA or gDNA derived from T cells, B-cell-depleted T cells, or PBMCs. Where available, HLA class I and class II types were taken from metadata supplied by the sample provider and were not determined by assay-based typing. The dataset comprised deeply sampled blood TCRbeta repertoires from subjects exposed to, actively infected with, or recovered from COVID-19. Samples came from the ongoing ImmuneRACE study (first 160 participants) plus 1,254 subjects from 6 global collaborators.

What the authors observed across the whole study: The amount of clinical and demographic metadata varied by source and participant and was provided uncurated.

The sequence came from a man in his sixties with COVID-19, enrolled during active disease. Sequencing was performed on peripheral blood. The V and J genes are TRBV2 and TRBJ2-7; the D gene assignment is ambiguous. The nucleotides are TGTGCCAGCAGTGAAAAGTTCGGTGCGAACGAGCAGTACTTC. Its translation reads: CASSEKFGANEQYF.